This entry lists 20 T cell receptor beta chains sequenced from one sample in a study of shared clonotypes between healthy human individuals. Clones were sequenced by immunoSEQ multiplex PCR, and TCRdb holds only the in-frame ones, with some missing. The sample lists 1.6 million or so clones; less than 99% were seen once. Material: naive CD4+ T cells sorted from blood. Subset indicated: CD45RA+ positively selected. These receptors were taken from a man aged 25-40 years in good health.

J is TRBJ2-3 and V is TRBV10-3, with 10 bases fitting TRBD1. Per the germline V gene, CDR1 is ENHRY and CDR2 is SYGVKD. J was trimmed by 4 bases and V by 11 bases; bases with no gene match: 9. The CDR3 sequence is 14 residues long. The CDR3 DNA sequence: TGTGCCTTAAATGACAGGGGGCTGTCAGATACGCAGTATTTT. Translated: CALNDRGLSDTQYF.

A single count supports this clone. This chain connects TRBV9 to TRBJ1-1; no clear D. Trimming removed 0 bases at V and 0 bases at J, with 12 bases between. The CDR3 has 16 residues. Germline V lookup: CDR1 SGDLS, CDR2 YYNGEE. The CDR3 reads CASSVDSGRMNTEAFF. CDR3 nucleotides: TGTGCCAGCAGCGTAGATTCGGGCAGAATGAACACTGAAGCTTTCTTT.

The rearrangement uses TRBV27 and TRBJ2-4; tentatively, D is TRBD1 (6 bases). V lost 5 bases and J 10 bases, leaving 12 bases between the germline ends. The CDR3 length is 12 residues. Germline loops: CDR1 MNHEY, CDR2 SMNVEV (reference sequence). CDR3 protein: CASSALQGIQYF. The CDR3 DNA reads as TGTGCCAGCAGTGCCTTACAGGGTATTCAGTACTTC.

V usage is TRBV7-9 and J usage is TRBJ1-5; TRBD1 might be the D (6 bases). V was shortened by 5 bases and J by 9 bases, with 20 bases between the two germline ends. The CDR3 spans 15 residues. Per the germline V gene, CDR1 is SEHNR and CDR2 is FQNEAQ (reference sequence). CDR3 DNA sequence: TGTGCCAGCAGCCACAGGGACCTCCGGTTACTGCCCCAGCATTTT. This translates into CASSHRDLRLLPQHF.

The V and J genes are TRBV15 and TRBJ1-4; D gene ambiguous. This CDR3 has 15 amino acids. The ends were cut back, 0 bases at V and 7 bases at J, with 12 bases in the middle. The germline V gene has CDR1 LNHNV and CDR2 YYDKDF (reference sequence). The CDR3, as DNA: TGTGCCACCAGCAGAGATTACAAGGAGCGTGAAAAACTGTTTTTT. This encodes CATSRDYKEREKLFF.

The chain links TRBV27 to TRBJ2-7; no clear D gene. Deletions cut 6 bases from V and 3 bases from J, with 18 bases between. This CDR3 comprises 15 residues. The germline V gene has CDR1 MNHEY and CDR2 SMNVEV (reference sequence). CDR3 amino acids: CASSRNGRTVYEQYF. CDR3 nucleotides: TGTGCCAGCAGCCGAAACGGACGGACCGTCTACGAGCAGTACTTC.

The CDR3 DNA reads as TGTGCCAGCAGCCGCGACAGGGGGGCTTCTAAGAAACTGTTTTTT. It specifies CASSRDRGASKKLFF. The rearrangement uses TRBV6-6 and TRBJ1-4, with 9 positions matching TRBD1. CDR1 and CDR2 (germline): MNHNY, SVGAGI (reference sequence). Germline trimming cut 6 bases from V and 11 bases from J; bases unmatched to any gene: 13. This CDR3 is built from 15 residues.

The sample holds one count of this clone. This chain joins TRBV7-8 and TRBJ2-1; D is possibly TRBD2 (5 bases). The CDR3 runs 15 residues. Germline V gene data show CDR1 as SGHVS and CDR2 as FQNEAQ. Trimming stripped 5 bases from V and 0 bases from J, with 11 bases between. The CDR3 DNA follows: TGTGCCAGCAGCCGGACTGTCATCTCCTACAATGAGCAGTTCTTC. It is translated as CASSRTVISYNEQFF.

In this sample, this clone turned up once. V is TRBV5-1 and J is TRBJ2-1, with a tentative D call TRBD2 (6 bases). The CDR3 totals 15 residues. The V end lost 1 base, the J end lost 4 bases, and 12 bases lay between the germline ends. Germline V gene sequence: CDR1 SGHRS, CDR2 YFSETQ. The DNA for the CDR3 is TGCGCCAGCAGCTTGATATCGGGGAGGTACAATGAGCAGTTCTTC. Encoded protein: CASSLISGRYNEQFF.

In nucleotides, the CDR3 is TGTGCCAGCAGCCAACAGCCCCCCCGAATTGGAGAGACCCAGTACTTC. Amino acids: CASSQQPPRIGETQYF. The J gene is TRBJ2-5, the V gene TRBV7-2; D not certain. The CDR3 totals 16 residues. Germline V gene data show CDR1 as SGHTA and CDR2 as FQGNSA. Between the trimmed V and J ends, which lost 5 bases and 4 bases, there was a span of 20 bases.

The rearrangement uses TRBV7-9 and TRBJ2-1; D gene unclear. The V and J ends lost 6 bases and 7 bases respectively, with 16 bases between them. Germline values: CDR1 SEHNR, CDR2 FQNEAQ (reference sequence). This CDR3 spans 14 amino acids. This CDR3 reads CASSGQHIRNEQFF. CDR3 bases: TGTGCCAGCAGTGGGCAGCATATACGGAATGAGCAGTTCTTC.

The chain recombines TRBV9 with TRBJ2-7; D call uncertain. V lost 1 base and J 5 bases, leaving 10 bases between the germline ends. CDR1 is SGDLS and CDR2 is YYNGEE in the germline V gene. The CDR3 is 13 amino acids. CDR3 amino acids: CASSVYTVDEQYF. The CDR3 nucleotides are TGTGCCAGCAGCGTATACACAGTGGACGAGCAGTACTTC. Filled out from reference TRBV9 and TRBJ2-7, the complete variable domain reads DSGVTQTPKHLITATGQRVTLRCSPRSGDLSVYWYQQSLDQGLQFLIQYYNGEERAKGNILERFSAQQFPDLHSELNLSSLELGDSALYFCASSVYTVDEQYFGPGTRLTVT.

This rearrangement joins TRBV7-4 to TRBJ2-3; D not certain. Germline loops: CDR1 SGHVT, CDR2 SQSDAQ. The ends were cut back, 4 bases at V and 0 bases at J, with 8 bases in the middle. The CDR3 totals 14 residues. The CDR3 loop reads CASSSSFSTDTQYF. DNA for the CDR3: TGTGCCAGCAGCTCGAGTTTTAGCACAGATACGCAGTATTTT.

The rearrangement uses TRBV30 and TRBJ2-2, with D perhaps TRBD2 (6 bases). The CDR3 runs 14 residues. V was pared by 8 bases and J by 3 bases, with 16 bases between. Per germline, CDR1 GTSNPN and CDR2 SVGIG (reference sequence). The DNA of the CDR3 is TGTGCCCAATCCTATGCGGGGTACACCGGGGAGCTGTTTTTT. Amino acid sequence: CAQSYAGYTGELFF.

This clone was seen once. The rearrangement joins TRBV7-2 to TRBJ2-7; the D is unclear. The CDR3 contains 15 residues. V dropped 1 base and J dropped 5 bases, with 15 bases sitting between them. Germline CDR1 reads SGHTA; CDR2 reads FQGNSA. The CDR3 DNA follows: TGTGCCAGCAGCTTAGTTGGAGTGGTTCCAAACGAGCAGTACTTC. Protein product: CASSLVGVVPNEQYF.

This chain links TRBV11-2 with TRBJ2-3; 13 positions agree with TRBD2. Germline lookup yields CDR1 SGHAT and CDR2 FQNNGV. The CDR3 runs 19 residues. V lost 4 bases, J lost 7 bases, and 17 bases stayed unmatched. CDR3 nucleotides: TGTGCCAGCAGCTCGCTTTCGCCCAAGACTAGCGGGAGGTCGCATACGCAGTATTTT. Its translation is CASSSLSPKTSGRSHTQYF.

The rearrangement joins TRBV27 to TRBJ2-1; 13 bases fit TRBD2. The J segment lost 7 bases and the V segment lost 5 bases, leaving 14 bases of the junction unmatched. Germline assignment: CDR1 MNHEY and CDR2 SMNVEV (reference sequence). CDR3 length: 18 residues. CDR3 sequence reads: CASSPSPLAGGPSNEQFF. CDR3 nucleotide sequence: TGTGCCAGCAGTCCCTCTCCACTAGCGGGAGGGCCTTCAAATGAGCAGTTCTTC.

V usage is TRBV11-2 and J usage is TRBJ2-7; 8 bases are shared with TRBD2. With 3 bases clipped from V and 3 bases from J, the junction kept 7 bases outside the gene matches. The germline V gene encodes CDR1 SGHAT and CDR2 FQNNGV. This CDR3 has 15 amino acids. CDR3 loop: CASSFMRGRNYEQYF. The CDR3 DNA reads as TGTGCCAGCAGCTTCATGCGCGGGAGGAACTACGAGCAGTACTTC. Full variable domain (outside the CDR3, taken from reference TRBV11-2 and TRBJ2-7): EAGVAQSPRYKIIEKRQSVAFWCNPISGHATLYWYQQILGQGPKLLIQFQNNGVVDDSQLPKDRFSAERLKGVDSTLKIQPAKLEDSAVYLCASSFMRGRNYEQYFGPGTRLTVT.

The chain uses TRBV30 and TRBJ1-2; 9 nucleotides agree with TRBD1. Per the germline V gene, CDR1 is GTSNPN and CDR2 is SVGIG (reference sequence). The CDR3 is made up of 14 amino acids. Trimming took 0 bases from V and 5 from J; bases not matched to a gene: 4. Written as DNA, the CDR3 is TGTGCCTGGAGTGTACAGGGGGCAGGTTATGGCTACACCTTC. Its protein product is CAWSVQGAGYGYTF.

The DNA for the CDR3 is TGTGCCAGCAGTCGGACCACAGATACGCAGTATTTT. Translated, it gives CASSRTTDTQYF. The chain employs TRBV7-9 and TRBJ2-3; D is unresolved. Trimming pared 6 bases from V and 2 bases from J, leaving 6 bases between. CDR3 length: 12 residues. CDR1 is SEHNR and CDR2 is FQNEAQ in the germline V gene (reference sequence).